This TCR beta chain appears in the sequencing data of a study of CD4+ T cells in melanoma. TCRdb keeps only in-frame clones here, not all; method: immunoSEQ multiplex PCR. Here the sample spans about 140,000 clones, 80% to 95% being singletons. This CDR3 has 10 amino acids. Germline V gene lookup returns CDR1 MNHNS and CDR2 SASEGT. The V and J ends lost 1 base and 6 bases respectively, with 0 bases between them. This TCR was sampled from a human donor with melanoma. V usage is TRBV6-1 and J usage is TRBJ2-5; D is undetermined. The DNA for the CDR3 is TGTGCCAGCAGTGAAGAGACCCAGTACTTC. Translation: CASSEETQYF.